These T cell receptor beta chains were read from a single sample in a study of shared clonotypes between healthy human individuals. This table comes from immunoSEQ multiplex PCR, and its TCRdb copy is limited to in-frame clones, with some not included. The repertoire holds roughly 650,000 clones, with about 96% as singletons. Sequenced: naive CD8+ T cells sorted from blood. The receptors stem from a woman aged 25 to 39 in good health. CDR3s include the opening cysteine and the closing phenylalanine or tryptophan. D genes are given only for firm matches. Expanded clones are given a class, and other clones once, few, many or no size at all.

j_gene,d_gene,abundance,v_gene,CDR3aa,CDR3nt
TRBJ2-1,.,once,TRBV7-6,CASSLLRAYYNEQFF,TGTGCCAGCAGCTTATTGCGGGCCTACTACAATGAGCAGTTCTTC
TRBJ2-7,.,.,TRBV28,CASSLGSADEQYF,TGTGCCAGCAGTTTAGGTTCGGCGGACGAGCAGTACTTC
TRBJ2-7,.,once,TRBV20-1,CSAPHTHEQYF,TGCAGTGCTCCTCATACGCACGAGCAGTACTTC
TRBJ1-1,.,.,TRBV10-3,CAISDLAIEAFF,TGTGCCATCAGTGACTTGGCCATCGAGGCTTTCTTT
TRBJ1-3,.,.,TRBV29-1,CSVDGGHSGNTIYF,TGCAGCGTTGATGGGGGGCACTCTGGAAACACCATATATTTT
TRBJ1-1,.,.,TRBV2,CASSAAGSGTEAFF,TGTGCCAGCAGTGCGGCAGGGTCGGGCACTGAAGCTTTCTTT
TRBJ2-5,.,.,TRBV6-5,CASSLLGGETQYF,TGTGCCAGCAGTCTTCTGGGGGGAGAGACCCAGTACTTC
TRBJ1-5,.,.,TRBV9,CASSGSSSGQPQHF,TGTGCCAGCAGCGGATCGTCCAGCGGTCAGCCCCAGCATTTT
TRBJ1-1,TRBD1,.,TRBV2,CASRGTGSEAFF,TGTGCCAGCAGGGGGACAGGTTCTGAAGCTTTCTTT
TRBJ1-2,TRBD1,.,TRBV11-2,CASSSPWGQGGSNYGYTF,TGTGCCAGCAGCTCACCCTGGGGGCAGGGGGGAAGTAACTATGGCTACACCTTC
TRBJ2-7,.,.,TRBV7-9,CASSEGRGVIYEQYF,TGTGCCAGCAGCGAAGGAAGAGGGGTGATCTACGAGCAGTACTTC
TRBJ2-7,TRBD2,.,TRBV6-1,CASSPGGTGYEQYF,TGTGCCAGCTCTCCGGGGGGAACCGGGTACGAGCAGTACTTC
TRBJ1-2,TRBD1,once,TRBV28,CASSPGGRYGYTF,TGTGCCAGCAGCCCAGGGGGGCGATATGGCTACACCTTC
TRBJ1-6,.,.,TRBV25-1,CASSESGFLSSYNSPLHF,TGTGCCAGCAGTGAATCGGGGTTCCTGAGCTCCTATAATTCACCCCTCCACTTT
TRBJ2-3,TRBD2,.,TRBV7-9,CASSSGTSGRDTDTQYF,TGTGCCAGCAGCTCGGGGACTAGCGGGAGGGACACAGATACGCAGTATTTT
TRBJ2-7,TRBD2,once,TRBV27,CASATSRVPGGRNYEQYF,TGTGCCAGCGCCACCTCCCGGGTCCCTGGCGGGAGGAACTACGAGCAGTACTTC
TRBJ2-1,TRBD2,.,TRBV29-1,CSVPTSGRQNEQFF,TGCAGCGTACCTACTAGCGGGAGGCAAAATGAGCAGTTCTTC
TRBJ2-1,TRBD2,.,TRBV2,CASSELAGDEQFF,TGTGCCAGCAGTGAGCTAGCGGGAGATGAGCAGTTCTTC
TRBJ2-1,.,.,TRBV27,CASSSLGGEQFF,TGTGCCAGCAGTTCCCTGGGAGGTGAGCAGTTCTTC
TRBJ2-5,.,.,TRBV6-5,CASYGLSEQYF,TGTGCCAGCTACGGTTTGTCAGAGCAGTACTTC
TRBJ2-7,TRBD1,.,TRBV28,CASTLLAGQGHTEQYF,TGTGCCAGCACCCTTTTGGCGGGACAGGGCCACACCGAGCAGTACTTC
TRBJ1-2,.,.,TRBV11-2,CASSLAGVYGYTF,TGTGCCAGCAGCTTAGCAGGGGTCTATGGCTACACCTTC